This T cell receptor beta chain was sequenced for a study of T cells in Graves' hyperthyroidism and ophthalmopathy (dated by TCRdb to between 2019 and 2020). For the wider study: Peripheral blood samples were taken at the time of initial diagnosis, prior to any treatment. TCR V-J signatures able to tell the groups apart were searched for in a discovery cohort of approximately 95 patients, of whom more than 40 had Graves' ophthalmopathy and 57 had stable Graves' hyperthyroidism. Whether ophthalmopathy could be predicted prospectively was tested in an independent validation cohort made up of under 20 hyperthyroidism patients plus 17 patients who later progressed to ophthalmopathy. The 85 to 100 discovery patients were randomly split 7:3 into training and test sets. Thyroid tissue and blood T-cell repertoires from six Graves' hyperthyroidism patients were also compared in the study. After blood sampling, hyperthyroidism patients were treated with methimazole at a starting dose of 30 mg daily, and ophthalmopathy patients were treated with high-dose intravenous methylprednisolone. The paper reports TCR Vbeta CDR3 sequencing of more than 120 peripheral blood samples: some 44 ophthalmopathy, around 80 hyperthyroidism and 17 progressor patients. Study-wide conclusions, independent of this receptor: No statistical method was used to set the sample size in advance, and investigators knew the group allocation. In validation, the model predicted progression to ophthalmopathy with approximately 71% sensitivity and around 72% specificity, a median of about six months before onset. Blood samples also contained most of the expanded thyroid clonotypes (frequency above 0.001), which suggests that blood repertoires may reflect thyroid immune responses. A 13 V-J signature model separated ophthalmopathy from stable hyperthyroidism, with about 90% sensitivity and roughly 82% specificity in cross-validation and 80%/75% in testing.

The CDR3 has 16 amino acids, counting the end cysteine and phenylalanine. Only the CDR3 DNA is retained, 48 bases long and in frame from the first base. V sheds 0 bases and J sheds 5 bases, leaving 16 bases between their ends. Graves' hyperthyroidism was defined as stable when no progression to ophthalmopathy occurred over 18 months of follow-up. The hyperthyroidism patients were between 18 and 65 years old and newly diagnosed, with a disease duration of less than 2 months. Patients with uncontrolled infections, other autoimmune diseases, pregnancy or lactation were excluded. Diagnoses were based on clinical symptoms, serum thyroxine and TRAb, thyroid ultrasound and orbital computed tomography. PBMCs were isolated from more than 9 ml of fresh peripheral blood by Ficoll-Paque density gradient centrifugation. Trizol reagent was used to extract total RNA, and RNA quality was then checked on an Agilent 2100 Bioanalyzer.

The TCR beta CDR3 regions were amplified from the RNA transcripts. The TCR CDR3 was subjected to a first round of RT-PCR using the HTBI primer set and the Qiagen OneStep RT-PCR kit. Libraries were constructed in a second round of multiplex PCR, after which size selection and purification were carried out. Libraries were sequenced paired-end with 100 bp reads on an Illumina HiSeq2000. On the study's bioinformatics: SOAPnuke was used to process the raw data, throwing out any read that contained adapters or uncalled bases, had a mean Phred below 15, or lacked an exact constant-primer or identifier match. COPE v1.2.5 was used to merge high-quality paired reads, and clonotypes were defined as unique nucleotide sequences. MiTCR v1.1 was used to align clonotypes to the IMGT TRBV, TRBD and TRBJ reference segments. Analysis was restricted to V-J combinations with a frequency above 0.0001, which covered 99.2% of repertoires. The TCS score was defined as F50 (clonal expansion) divided by E x V (chaos), with BLOSUM62-based TCRdist calculated between CDR3 peptides within each V-J. Welch's t-statistics and random forest reduced 500 to 550 V-J features to roughly 13, which were used in a naive Bayes classifier (R e1071). TCRdb applied fastp at Q25 and MiXCR to the public reads, then kept only in-frame beta chains. All rows with the same CDR3 protein become a single entry with the most common DNA and genes. None of the V and J calls come from the authors' own analysis; TCRdb made them. The sample table lists under 350,000 distinct CDR3 sequences, 15% to 20% of them with a count of one. The top ten clones comprise approximately 54% of the sample.

This clonotype was recorded at least ten times. The antigen it recognizes is unknown. Base qualities were left out, and no much larger clone turns up one base away. The sample taken for sequencing was blood. The V gene is TRBV12-3 or TRBV12-4 and the J gene is TRBJ1-2, and perhaps TRBD1 as D gene, on 6 matching bases. The clonotype comes from a woman aged 50 to 60 with Graves' hyperthyroidism. CDR3 sequence: CASSLALGQHLYGYTF. In nucleotides, the sequence is TGTGCCAGCAGTTTAGCTCTCGGACAGCACCTATATGGCTACACCTTC.